A selection of T cell receptor beta chains follows, all from one sample in a study of identical twins. TCRdb reprocessed the 5' RACE reads via MiXCR and lists one record per CDR3 protein. Seen here are 200,000 to 250,000 distinct CDR3 sequences, around 6.6% observed once, and the top ten hold roughly 3.6%. This same sample was also part of a study on yellow fever vaccine responses in identical twins.

The sample taken for sequencing was memory (CD45RO+) T cells sorted from blood. These receptors were collected from a young woman in good health. Each CDR3 is given with its conserved first and last residue. A D gene is named only where the DNA matches it firmly. Only some rows state a clone size, as once, few, many or a class for expanded clones.

clone size,D gene,V gene,J gene,CDR3 DNA,CDR3 protein
-,-,TRBV7-2,TRBJ1-4,TGTGCCAGCAGCTTTAGGAGGACAGCAACTAATGAAAAACTGTTTTTT,CASSFRRTATNEKLFF
few,TRBD2,TRBV4-2,TRBJ2-7,TGTGCCAGCAGCCAAGAACTGGGGCTAGCGGGACCTCGCTACGAGCAGTACTTC,CASSQELGLAGPRYEQYF
many,TRBD2,TRBV7-9,TRBJ2-3,TGTGCCAGCAGCTGGGAGGGGACTTTCACAGATACGCAGTATTTT,CASSWEGTFTDTQYF
many,-,TRBV6-5,TRBJ1-4,TGTGCCAGCAGTTACCAGGGGTCCCGGGAAAAACTGTTTTTT,CASSYQGSREKLFF
-,TRBD2,TRBV20-1,TRBJ2-1,TGCAGTGCGGCTTGGACTAGCGGGACCGCCAATGAGCAGTTCTTC,CSAAWTSGTANEQFF
few,-,TRBV2,TRBJ2-1,TGTGCCAGCAGTACCATGGGGGATGAGCAGTTCTTC,CASSTMGDEQFF
-,-,TRBV15,TRBJ2-3,TGTGCCACCAGCAGAGAGGACAGCACAGATACGCAGTATTTT,CATSREDSTDTQYF
-,TRBD1,TRBV11-2,TRBJ1-1,TGTGCCAGCAGTCCCAACCAAAAACAGGGGAGAGCTTTCTTT,CASSPNQKQGRAFF
many,-,TRBV7-8,TRBJ2-2,TGTGCCAGCAGCTTAAAAGGGGCTGAAACCTGGAACACCGGGGAGCTGTTTTTT,CASSLKGAETWNTGELFF
-,TRBD1,TRBV6-5,TRBJ2-7,TGTGCCAGCAGTTACGTACAGGGGGCGAGAGAGCAGTACTTC,CASSYVQGAREQYF
-,TRBD2,TRBV20-1,TRBJ2-5,TGCAGTGCTCGTAGCTGGGGGGGAAGTTGGGAGACCCAGTACTTC,CSARSWGGSWETQYF
-,TRBD2,TRBV5-1,TRBJ2-1,TGCGCCAGCAGCCTGGGACTAGCGTTCTACAATGAGCAGTTCTTC,CASSLGLAFYNEQFF
-,TRBD1,TRBV12-3/TRBV12-4,TRBJ1-5,TGTGCCAGCAGTCGCGGGACAGGGATTCAGCCCCAGCATTTT,CASSRGTGIQPQHF
many,-,TRBV20-1,TRBJ2-1,TGCAGTGCTAGAGTAGCAGGGATCAATGAGCAGTTCTTC,CSARVAGINEQFF
-,TRBD2,TRBV24-1,TRBJ2-7,TGTGCCAGTAGTAGCGGGACCCACGAGCAGTACTTC,CASSSGTHEQYF
few,-,TRBV5-6,TRBJ1-2,TGTGCCAGCACCCAGACGTATGGGGGGCGCGGCTACACCTTC,CASTQTYGGRGYTF
few,-,TRBV7-3,TRBJ2-1,TGTGCCAGCAGCCGTAGCGGAGTTAACAATGAGCAGTTCTTC,CASSRSGVNNEQFF
-,-,TRBV10-3,TRBJ2-1,TGTGCCATCAGTGAACGAGGTCCGGGGAGCTCCGGTAATGAGCAGTTCTTC,CAISERGPGSSGNEQFF
-,-,TRBV6-5,TRBJ2-1,TGTGCCAGCAGTACCACAGGGAATGAGCAGTTCTTC,CASSTTGNEQFF
-,TRBD1,TRBV5-4,TRBJ2-7,TGTGCCAGCAGCCCGTGGACAGGGGGCCTTAACGAGCAGTACTTC,CASSPWTGGLNEQYF
-,-,TRBV11-1,TRBJ2-2,TGTGCCAGCACCCAGGTGGACTCGAACACCGGGGAGCTGTTTTTT,CASTQVDSNTGELFF
few,TRBD1,TRBV18,TRBJ2-2,TGTGCCAGCTCAAAGGGACAGGTCTCCGGGGAGCTGTTTTTT,CASSKGQVSGELFF
-,-,TRBV12-3/TRBV12-4,TRBJ2-3,TGTGCCAGCAGTTTAGGGGTCCTCACAGATACGCAGTATTTT,CASSLGVLTDTQYF
many,-,TRBV12-3/TRBV12-4,TRBJ2-2,TGTGCCAGCAGTTTAGCTAACCGGTTGAAGCTGTTTTTT,CASSLANRLKLFF
few,TRBD2,TRBV4-1,TRBJ2-2,TGCGCCAGCACAGGCGGACTAGCGGGGGGGCGGAACACCGGGGAGCTGTTTTTT,CASTGGLAGGRNTGELFF
-,-,TRBV5-1,TRBJ2-1,TGCGCCAGCAGATTACAGGATCATGAGCAGTTCTTC,CASRLQDHEQFF
-,-,TRBV6-2/TRBV6-3,TRBJ2-1,TGTGCCAGCAGTTCGGGGGCAGTCAATGAGCAGTTCTTC,CASSSGAVNEQFF
few,TRBD1,TRBV20-1,TRBJ2-3,TGCCTGACGGACAGGAGCACAGATACGCAGTATTTT,CLTDRSTDTQYF
few,TRBD1,TRBV6-2/TRBV6-3,TRBJ2-1,TGTGCCAGCAGTTACGGGCAGGGGGCATATGATGAGCAGTTCTTC,CASSYGQGAYDEQFF
-,TRBD2,TRBV28,TRBJ2-5,TGTGCCAGCAGTTTCTGGAACGGGAGGAGACAAGAGACCCAGTACTTC,CASSFWNGRRQETQYF
few,TRBD2,TRBV9,TRBJ2-7,TGTGCCAGCAGCGTAGGTACTAGCGGATCCTACGAGCAGTACTTC,CASSVGTSGSYEQYF
many,-,TRBV5-1,TRBJ2-5,TGTGCCAGCAGCTTAATCCAAGAGACCCAGTACTTC,CASSLIQETQYF
many,TRBD1,TRBV2,TRBJ1-1,TGTGCCAGCAGTGCTTGGACAGGACTGAACACTGAAGCTTTCTTT,CASSAWTGLNTEAFF
few,TRBD2,TRBV2,TRBJ2-3,TGTGCCAGCAGAAGTAGCGGGGTAATGTCAGATACGCAGTATTTT,CASRSSGVMSDTQYF
few,TRBD1,TRBV29-1,TRBJ1-1,TGCAGCGCAGGGACAGGGGGGACTGAAGCTTTCTTT,CSAGTGGTEAFF
many,-,TRBV5-1,TRBJ2-3,TGCGCCAGCAGCTTGGTAGGAGGGAGTGTTTTCGATACGCAGTATTTT,CASSLVGGSVFDTQYF
many,-,TRBV28,TRBJ2-1,TGTGCCAGCAGCACCGCCGGCGGCGGCAACAATGAGCAGTTCTTC,CASSTAGGGNNEQFF
-,TRBD1,TRBV20-1,TRBJ1-5,TGCAGTGCTCCGACAGGGGGAAGAGAACAGCCCCAGCATTTT,CSAPTGGREQPQHF
many,TRBD2,TRBV5-1,TRBJ2-3,TGCGCCAGCACCTCCAGCGGGGGAGGCACAGATACGCAGTATTTT,CASTSSGGGTDTQYF
-,-,TRBV20-1,TRBJ1-1,TGCAGTGCAGGGGGTACGGACCGCCTGGGGGCTTTCTTT,CSAGGTDRLGAFF
-,TRBD2,TRBV7-3,TRBJ2-3,TGTGCCAGCAGCTTAGGGCCAGCGGGAGTCACTAGCACAGATACGCAGTATTTT,CASSLGPAGVTSTDTQYF
few,TRBD1,TRBV24-1,TRBJ2-3,TGTGCCACCAGTGATTACGACAGGGGCGGGGCAGATACGCAGTATTTT,CATSDYDRGGADTQYF
few,-,TRBV20-1,TRBJ2-1,TGCAGTTCATACCCGCAGGGGAATGAGCAGTTCTTC,CSSYPQGNEQFF
-,-,TRBV3-1,TRBJ1-1,TGTGCCAGCAGCCAGGATCCGGGACAAAACACTGAAGCTTTCTTT,CASSQDPGQNTEAFF
few,-,TRBV5-1,TRBJ2-1,TGCGCCAGCAGCTTGGGGGACGCCGGGCCCAATGAGCAGTTCTTC,CASSLGDAGPNEQFF
few,-,TRBV29-1,TRBJ2-7,TGCAGCGTTTGCGACACCGGTAGGGGCTACGAGCAGTACTTC,CSVCDTGRGYEQYF
few,-,TRBV20-1,TRBJ2-5,TGCAGTGCTAGAGACCAAACGGGCCTCCAAGAGACCCAGTACTTC,CSARDQTGLQETQYF
few,-,TRBV11-2,TRBJ2-2,TGTGCCAGCGATACTAGCTTTCGAACCGGGGAGCTGTTTTTT,CASDTSFRTGELFF
many,-,TRBV6-1,TRBJ2-2,TGTGCCAGCAGTCAAGGGCTCACCGGGGAGCTGTTTTTT,CASSQGLTGELFF
-,-,TRBV5-4,TRBJ2-1,TGTGCCAGCAGCTTGGACACCCTCGAGCAGTTCTTC,CASSLDTLEQFF
many,TRBD1,TRBV5-1,TRBJ1-1,TGCGCCAGCAGCCCAACACAGGGGTACGACGCTTTCTTT,CASSPTQGYDAFF
few,-,TRBV28,TRBJ1-5,TGTGCCAGCAGTTCCCCTACTTACAATCAGCCCCAGCATTTT,CASSSPTYNQPQHF
many,-,TRBV12-3/TRBV12-4,TRBJ1-3,TGTGCCAGCAACAATCAACGGTCCGTCGGAGGAAACACCATATATTTT,CASNNQRSVGGNTIYF
many,-,TRBV12-3/TRBV12-4,TRBJ1-4,TGTGCCAGCAGTCTGCGGGCGACAACTAATGAAAAACTGTTTTTT,CASSLRATTNEKLFF
few,TRBD2,TRBV12-3/TRBV12-4,TRBJ2-1,TGTGCCAGCAGCCCCGGACTAGCGGTCTACAATGAGCAGTTCTTC,CASSPGLAVYNEQFF